The clone carrying this T cell receptor beta chain occurred once. Its antigen is currently unknown. Germline V gives CDR1 MNHNS, CDR2 SASEGT. V gave up 4 bases and J gave up 11 bases; unmatched junction bases: 16. The CDR3 is made up of 17 amino acids. Sequencing used immunoSEQ multiplex PCR; TCRdb keeps in-frame clones, though not all of them. Of about 120,000 clones listed, 70% to 90% are singletons. These data come from a study of T cell responses to AZD1222 COVID-19 vaccine. In the study overall: Second doses at about 4 or about 12 weeks were pooled. Study findings and constraints: Donors were mostly white British, more females; clonal diversity possibly underestimated. Regions left unmutated in variants are reportedly the target of nearly half of spike-specific TCRs.

The sample consisted of peripheral blood, taken on day 0 of AZD1222 vaccination. This TCR was sampled from an adult in good health. The chain has TRBV6-1 and TRBJ1-6; 8 bases are a match to TRBD1. The CDR3 reads CASSAGGPGTGRTPLHF. The DNA of the CDR3 is TGTGCCAGCAGTGCGGGGGGCCCCGGGACAGGTCGTACACCCCTCCACTTT.